Listed below are T cell receptor beta chains from one sample, sequenced in a study of T-cell memory formation after mild COVID-19. Via MiXCR, TCRdb re-called the 5' RACE reads, giving one row per CDR3 protein. The sample lists 350,000 to 500,000 distinct CDR3 sequences, about 20% seen once, with approximately 8.4% in the top ten. Sequences were obtained from PBMCs or a T cell subset sorted from them (not recorded which). The receptors here all came from an adult woman who had mild COVID-19 (a few samples of this study predate the infection). Cell type and time point are not known. Each CDR3 is given with its conserved first and last residue. Fields, in order: CDR3 length, D gene, V gene, J gene, CDR3 protein. D genes are given only for firm matches.

>14|TRBD1|TRBV2|TRBJ2-7
CASSDDRGRREQYF
>13|TRBD2|TRBV10-3|TRBJ2-1
CAIGLAGANEQFF
>19|TRBD1|TRBV12-3/TRBV12-4|TRBJ2-5
CASSLRYRGQGREQETQYF
>13|-|TRBV5-1|TRBJ2-5
CASSAPNQETQYF
>14|TRBD2|TRBV29-1|TRBJ2-7
CSVRAGERSYEQYF
>15|TRBD2|TRBV12-3/TRBV12-4|TRBJ2-3
CASRRSGRAGDTQYF
>12|TRBD1|TRBV20-1|TRBJ2-7
CSARGQIREQYF
>16|TRBD1|TRBV15|TRBJ2-1
CATSRGQGGSYNEQFF
>16|TRBD1|TRBV5-1|TRBJ2-2
CASSLGQGASTGELFF
>15|-|TRBV7-2|TRBJ1-5
CASSLNLGVGQPQHF
>12|-|TRBV12-3/TRBV12-4|TRBJ2-7
CASSIGASEQYF
>16|-|TRBV7-9|TRBJ1-1
CASSRPGQGMNTEAFF
>15|TRBD1|TRBV15|TRBJ1-1
CATSLPGGMGTEAFF
>16|-|TRBV5-1|TRBJ2-2
CASRLSASDNTGELFF
>11|-|TRBV2|TRBJ1-1
CASMMNTEAFF
>11|-|TRBV5-1|TRBJ2-3
CASSYKDTQYF
>14|-|TRBV13|TRBJ1-2
CASSLTGFDYGYTF
>18|TRBD2|TRBV7-2|TRBJ2-3
CASSLPGLAGGPTDTQYF
>12|-|TRBV30|TRBJ2-3
CAWSPLWGTQYF
>14|TRBD1|TRBV20-1|TRBJ1-1
CSAKTGGVDTEAFF
>17|TRBD1|TRBV6-6|TRBJ1-5
CASSYSRTGYNNQPQHF
>18|TRBD2|TRBV7-2|TRBJ2-1
CASSLASSGGGSYNEQFF
>16|-|TRBV6-1|TRBJ2-3
CASSEASISQTDTQYF
>15|TRBD1|TRBV19|TRBJ2-7
CASSMGTGMLYEQYF
>14|-|TRBV20-1|TRBJ1-2
CSAMNGGKISVYTF
>11|-|TRBV5-1|TRBJ2-1
CASSGGREQFF
>15|TRBD2|TRBV3-1|TRBJ2-1
CASSQVLAEVNEQFF
>14|-|TRBV29-1|TRBJ1-2
CSVDKGGTNYGYTF
>13|-|TRBV20-1|TRBJ1-1
CSARDRFNTEAFF
>14|TRBD2|TRBV20-1|TRBJ2-7
CSARPGTSGYEQYF
>16|-|TRBV24-1|TRBJ2-2
CATSDFQRANTGELFF
>13|-|TRBV12-3/TRBV12-4|TRBJ1-1
CASSFSIDTEAFF
>15|-|TRBV12-3/TRBV12-4|TRBJ1-5
CASSLGRQANQPQHF
>19|TRBD2|TRBV7-3|TRBJ2-1
CASSPHRGLAGVTYNEQFF
>15|TRBD1|TRBV18|TRBJ1-4
CASSPVRDSTEKLFF
>12|-|TRBV29-1|TRBJ1-1
CSAAGGPTEAFF
>15|TRBD1|TRBV19|TRBJ1-1
CASSGQGARNTEAFF
>14|-|TRBV4-2|TRBJ1-1
CASSQEILVGEAFF
>17|TRBD1|TRBV18|TRBJ2-7
CASSPSRDRRRPGEQYF
>13|-|TRBV29-1|TRBJ2-7
CSVEDSQFYEQYF
>18|-|TRBV20-1|TRBJ1-2
CSAIPPLNAGKVGYGYTF
>16|TRBD2|TRBV19|TRBJ2-2
CASSILAGGRTGELFF
>16|-|TRBV4-1|TRBJ1-2
CASSQAVNQPNYGYTF
>13|-|TRBV7-3|TRBJ2-4
CDSSPRDGAIQYF
>14|-|TRBV2|TRBJ2-1
CASNERGPPNEQFF
>15|-|TRBV30|TRBJ2-6
CAWSVGGDGANVLTF
>17|TRBD2|TRBV4-3|TRBJ2-7
CASSQEWAGTISYEQYF
>16|-|TRBV3-1|TRBJ2-2
CASSLGLSLNTGELFF
>16|TRBD1|TRBV6-6|TRBJ1-1
CASRPRDRVMNTEAFF
>12|-|TRBV20-1|TRBJ2-5
CSATTGGETQYF
>13|-|TRBV6-5|TRBJ2-1
CASSKTESNEQFF
>12|-|TRBV11-2|TRBJ2-7
CASSPYLYEQYF
>16|TRBD1|TRBV7-2|TRBJ2-5
CASSFRTGGSEETQYF
>13|-|TRBV24-1|TRBJ2-1
CATTSLSGNEQFF